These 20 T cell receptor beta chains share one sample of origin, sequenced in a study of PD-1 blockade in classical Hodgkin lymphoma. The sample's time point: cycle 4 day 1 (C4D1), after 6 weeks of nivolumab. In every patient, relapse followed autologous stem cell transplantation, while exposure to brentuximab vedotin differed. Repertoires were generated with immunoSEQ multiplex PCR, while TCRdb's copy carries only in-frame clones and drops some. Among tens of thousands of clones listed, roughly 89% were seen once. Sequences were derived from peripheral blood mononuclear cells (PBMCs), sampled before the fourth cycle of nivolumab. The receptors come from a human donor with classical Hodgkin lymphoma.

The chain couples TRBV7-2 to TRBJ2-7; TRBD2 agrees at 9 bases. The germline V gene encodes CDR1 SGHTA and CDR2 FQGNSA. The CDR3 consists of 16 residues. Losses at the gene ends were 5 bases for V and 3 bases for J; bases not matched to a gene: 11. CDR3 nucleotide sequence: TGTGCCAGCAGCCGCGGAAGGGAGCGGGGGGACTACGAGCAGTACTTC. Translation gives CASSRGRERGDYEQYF. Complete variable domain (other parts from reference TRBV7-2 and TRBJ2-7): GAGVSQSPSNKVTEKGKDVELRCDPISGHTALYWYRQSLGQGLEFLIYFQGNSAPDKSGLPSDRFSAERTGGSVSTLTIQRTQQEDSAVYLCASSRGRERGDYEQYFGPGTRLTVT.

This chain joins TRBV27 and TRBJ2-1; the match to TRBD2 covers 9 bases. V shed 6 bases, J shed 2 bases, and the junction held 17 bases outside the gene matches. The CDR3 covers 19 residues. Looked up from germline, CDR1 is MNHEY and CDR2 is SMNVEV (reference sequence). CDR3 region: CASSKIFDPGLATYNEQFF. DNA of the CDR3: TGTGCCAGCAGCAAAATATTCGATCCGGGACTAGCAACCTACAATGAGCAGTTCTTC.

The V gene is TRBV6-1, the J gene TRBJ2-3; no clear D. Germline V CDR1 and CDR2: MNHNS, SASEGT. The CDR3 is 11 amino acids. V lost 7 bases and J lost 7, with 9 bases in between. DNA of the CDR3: TGTGCCAGCACCGATCCTAATACGCAGTATTTT. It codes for CASTDPNTQYF.

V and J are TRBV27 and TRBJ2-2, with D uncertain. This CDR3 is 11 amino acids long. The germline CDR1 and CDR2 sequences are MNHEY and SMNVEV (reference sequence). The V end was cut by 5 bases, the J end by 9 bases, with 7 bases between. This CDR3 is CASSSYRELFF. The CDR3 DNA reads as TGTGCCAGCAGTAGCTACAGGGAGCTGTTTTTT.

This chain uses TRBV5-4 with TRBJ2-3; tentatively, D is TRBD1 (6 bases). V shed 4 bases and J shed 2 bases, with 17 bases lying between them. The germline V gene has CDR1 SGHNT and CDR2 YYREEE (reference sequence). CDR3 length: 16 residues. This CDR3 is CASSGAGTRFTDTQYF. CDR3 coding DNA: TGTGCCAGCAGCGGTGCCGGGACACGGTTCACAGATACGCAGTATTTT. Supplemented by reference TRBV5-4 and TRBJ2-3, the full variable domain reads ETGVTQSPTHLIKTRGQQVTLRCSSQSGHNTVSWYQQALGQGPQFIFQYYREEENGRGNFPPRFSGLQFPNYSSELNVNALELDDSALYLCASSGAGTRFTDTQYFGPGTRLTVL.

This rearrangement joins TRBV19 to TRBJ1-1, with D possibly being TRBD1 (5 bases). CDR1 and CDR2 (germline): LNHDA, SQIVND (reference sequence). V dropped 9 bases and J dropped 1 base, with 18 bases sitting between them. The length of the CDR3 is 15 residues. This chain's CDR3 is CASTRSLGRNTEAFF. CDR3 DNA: TGTGCCAGCACGAGGTCCCTGGGGCGGAACACTGAAGCTTTCTTT.

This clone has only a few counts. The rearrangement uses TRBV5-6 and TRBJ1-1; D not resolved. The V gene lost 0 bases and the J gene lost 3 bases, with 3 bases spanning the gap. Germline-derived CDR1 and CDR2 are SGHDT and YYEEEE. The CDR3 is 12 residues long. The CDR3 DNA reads TGTGCCAGCAGCTTGGGGGACACTGAAGCTTTCTTT. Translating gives CASSLGDTEAFF. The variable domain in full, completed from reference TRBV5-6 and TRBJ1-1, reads DAGVTQSPTHLIKTRGQQVTLRCSPKSGHDTVSWYQQALGQGPQFIFQYYEEEERQRGNFPDRFSGHQFPNYSSELNVNALLLGDSALYLCASSLGDTEAFFGQGTRLTVV.

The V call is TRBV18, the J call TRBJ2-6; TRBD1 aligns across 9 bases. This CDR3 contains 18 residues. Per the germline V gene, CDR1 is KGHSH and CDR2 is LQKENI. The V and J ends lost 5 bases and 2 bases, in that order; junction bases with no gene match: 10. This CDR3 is CASSFGQGRGAGANVLTF. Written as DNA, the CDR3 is TGTGCCAGCTCATTCGGACAGGGGCGAGGGGCTGGGGCCAACGTCCTGACTTTC.

The CDR3: CATSRDRGTNNSPLHF. CDR3 coding DNA: TGTGCCACCAGCAGAGATCGCGGGACAAATAATTCACCCCTCCACTTT. V usage is TRBV15 and J usage is TRBJ1-6; D perhaps matches TRBD1 (6 bases). The CDR3 consists of 16 residues. Looked up from germline, CDR1 is LNHNV and CDR2 is YYDKDF (reference sequence). Trimming shortened V by 0 bases and J by 5 bases, and 11 bases separated the two germline ends.

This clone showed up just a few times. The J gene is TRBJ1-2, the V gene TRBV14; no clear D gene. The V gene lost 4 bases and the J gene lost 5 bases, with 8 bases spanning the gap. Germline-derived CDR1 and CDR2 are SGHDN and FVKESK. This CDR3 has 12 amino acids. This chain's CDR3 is CASSRSGYGYTF. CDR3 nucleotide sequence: TGTGCCAGCAGCCGGAGCGGGTATGGCTACACCTTC. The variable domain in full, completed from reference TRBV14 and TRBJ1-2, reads EAGVTQFPSHSVIEKGQTVTLRCDPISGHDNLYWYRRVMGKEIKFLLHFVKESKQDESGMPNNRFLAERTGGTYSTLKVQPAELEDSGVYFCASSRSGYGYTFGSGTRLTVV.

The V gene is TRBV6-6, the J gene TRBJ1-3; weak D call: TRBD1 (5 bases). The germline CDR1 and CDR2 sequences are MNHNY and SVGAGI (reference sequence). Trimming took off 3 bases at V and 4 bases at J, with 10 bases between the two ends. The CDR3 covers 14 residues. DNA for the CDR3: TGTGCCAGCAGTTATACCCCAGGGGGAAACACCATATATTTT. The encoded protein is CASSYTPGGNTIYF.

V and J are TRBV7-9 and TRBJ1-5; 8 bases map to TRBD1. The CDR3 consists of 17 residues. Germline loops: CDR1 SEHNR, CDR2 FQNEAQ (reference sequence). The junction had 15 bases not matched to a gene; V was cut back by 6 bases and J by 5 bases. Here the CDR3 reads CASSSDRGRSLDQPQHF. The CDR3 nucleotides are TGTGCCAGCAGTTCTGACAGGGGAAGGAGTTTGGATCAGCCCCAGCATTTT. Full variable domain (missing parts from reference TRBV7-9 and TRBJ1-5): DTGVSQNPRHKITKRGQNVTFRCDPISEHNRLYWYRQTLGQGPEFLTYFQNEAQLEKSRLLSDRFSAERPKGSFSTLEIQRTEQGDSAMYLCASSSDRGRSLDQPQHFGDGTRLSIL.

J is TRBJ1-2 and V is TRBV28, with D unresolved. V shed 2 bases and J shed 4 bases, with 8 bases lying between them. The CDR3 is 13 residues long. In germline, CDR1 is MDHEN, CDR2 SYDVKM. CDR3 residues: CASSLRRAYGYTF. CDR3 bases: TGTGCCAGCAGTTTAAGGCGGGCCTATGGCTACACCTTC.

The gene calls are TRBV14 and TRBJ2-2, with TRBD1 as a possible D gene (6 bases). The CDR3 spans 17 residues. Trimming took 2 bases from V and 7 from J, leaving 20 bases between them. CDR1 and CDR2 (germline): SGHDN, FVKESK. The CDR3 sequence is CASSQITGTTGVGELFF. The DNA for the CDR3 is TGTGCCAGCAGCCAAATCACCGGGACAACTGGGGTCGGGGAGCTGTTTTTT.

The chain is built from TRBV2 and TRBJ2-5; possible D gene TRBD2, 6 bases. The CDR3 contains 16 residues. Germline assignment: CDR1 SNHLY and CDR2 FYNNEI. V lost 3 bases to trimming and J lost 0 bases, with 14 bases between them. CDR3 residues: CASSDGGRPYQETQYF. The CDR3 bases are TGTGCCAGCAGTGATGGAGGGAGGCCCTACCAAGAGACCCAGTACTTC.

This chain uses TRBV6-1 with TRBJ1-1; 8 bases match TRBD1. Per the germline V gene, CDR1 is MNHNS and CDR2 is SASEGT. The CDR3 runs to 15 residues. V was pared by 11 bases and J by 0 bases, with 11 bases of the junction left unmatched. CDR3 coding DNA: TGTGCCGCGACGGGACAGGATATATTGAACACTGAAGCTTTCTTT. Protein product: CAATGQDILNTEAFF.

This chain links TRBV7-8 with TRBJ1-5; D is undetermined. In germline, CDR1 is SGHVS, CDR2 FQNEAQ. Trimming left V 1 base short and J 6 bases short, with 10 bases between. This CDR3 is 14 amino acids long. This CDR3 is CASSLDVVSQPQHF. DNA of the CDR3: TGTGCCAGCAGCTTAGACGTGGTGTCTCAGCCCCAGCATTTT.

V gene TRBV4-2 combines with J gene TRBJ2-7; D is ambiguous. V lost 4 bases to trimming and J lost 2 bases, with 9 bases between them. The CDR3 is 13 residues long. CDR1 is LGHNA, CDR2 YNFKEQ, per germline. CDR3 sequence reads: CASSLGSTYEQYF. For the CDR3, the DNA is TGTGCCAGCAGCCTAGGGTCGACCTACGAGCAGTACTTC.

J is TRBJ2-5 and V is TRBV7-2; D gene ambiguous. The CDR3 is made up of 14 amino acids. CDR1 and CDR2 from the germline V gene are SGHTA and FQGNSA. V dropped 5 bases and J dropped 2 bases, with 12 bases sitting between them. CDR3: CASSRLYLQETQYF. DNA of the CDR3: TGTGCCAGCAGCCGACTGTACTTACAAGAGACCCAGTACTTC.

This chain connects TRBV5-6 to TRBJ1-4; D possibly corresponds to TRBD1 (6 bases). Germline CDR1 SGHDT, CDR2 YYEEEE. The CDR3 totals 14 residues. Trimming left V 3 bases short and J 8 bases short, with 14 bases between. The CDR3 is CASSSARGGEKLFF. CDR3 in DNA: TGTGCCAGCAGCTCAGCGAGGGGGGGAGAAAAACTGTTTTTT.